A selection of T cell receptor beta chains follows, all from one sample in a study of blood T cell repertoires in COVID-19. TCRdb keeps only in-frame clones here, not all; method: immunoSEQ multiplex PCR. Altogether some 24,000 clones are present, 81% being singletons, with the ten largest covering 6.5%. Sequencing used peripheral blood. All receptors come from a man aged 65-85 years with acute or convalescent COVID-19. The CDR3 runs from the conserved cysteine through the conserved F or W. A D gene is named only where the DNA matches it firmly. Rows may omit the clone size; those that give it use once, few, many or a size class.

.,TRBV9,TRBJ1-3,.,TGTGCCAGCAGCGTAGATCCAGGAGGAAACACCATATATTTT,CASSVDPGGNTIYF
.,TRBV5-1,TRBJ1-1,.,TGCGCCAGCAGCAACTCCGGGACTCCGGAGGAAATCGCTTTCTTT,CASSNSGTPEEIAFF
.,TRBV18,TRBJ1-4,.,TGTGCCAGCTCCCGAGGTGATAGTAATGAAAAACTGTTTTTT,CASSRGDSNEKLFF
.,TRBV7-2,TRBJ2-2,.,TGTGCCAGCAGCCAATCCGGGGAGCTGTTTTTT,CASSQSGELFF
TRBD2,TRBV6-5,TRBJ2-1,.,TGTGCCAGCAGTTTAAGACTAGCGGGTTACAATGAGCAGTTCTTC,CASSLRLAGYNEQFF
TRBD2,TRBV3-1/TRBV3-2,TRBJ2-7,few,TGTGCCAGCAGCCAAGCCGGGGGGGCAGGTTACGAGCAGTACTTC,CASSQAGGAGYEQYF
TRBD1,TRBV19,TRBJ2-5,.,TGTGCCAGCGGAACAGGGGGCGCGGATGAGACCCAGTACTTC,CASGTGGADETQYF
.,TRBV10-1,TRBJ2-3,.,TGCGCCAGCAGTGTTACGTTAGGCGGTACGCAGTATTTT,CASSVTLGGTQYF
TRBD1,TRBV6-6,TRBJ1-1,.,TGTGCCAGCAGTTGGACAGGGAACACTGAAGCTTTCTTT,CASSWTGNTEAFF
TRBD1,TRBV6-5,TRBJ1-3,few,TGTGCCAGCAGTTACCCACAGGGGGCTGGAAACACCATATATTTT,CASSYPQGAGNTIYF
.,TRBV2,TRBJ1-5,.,TGTGCCAGCAGTGAGAGGCCCCGAACCCAGCATTTT,CASSERPRTQHF
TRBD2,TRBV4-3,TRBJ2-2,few,TGCGCCAGCAGCCAAGTAGCGGGAGCCGGCACCGGGGAGCTGTTTTTT,CASSQVAGAGTGELFF
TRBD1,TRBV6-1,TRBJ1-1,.,TGTGCCAGCAGTGAACGCCAAGGACAGGGGACAGCTTTCTTT,CASSERQGQGTAFF
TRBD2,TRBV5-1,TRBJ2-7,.,TGCGCCAGCAGCTTGGCGGGAGGGTTCTCCTACGAGCAGTACTTC,CASSLAGGFSYEQYF
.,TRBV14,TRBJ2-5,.,TGTGCCAGCAGCCAGCCCGCGGGGGCCCAAGAGACCCAGTACTTC,CASSQPAGAQETQYF
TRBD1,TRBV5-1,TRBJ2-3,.,TGCGCCAGCAGACGTAGCGGGACAGGGGGCACAGATACGCAGTATTTT,CASRRSGTGGTDTQYF
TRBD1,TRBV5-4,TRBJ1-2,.,TGTGCCAGCAGCCCTTCCGGGACAGACTATGGCTACACCTTC,CASSPSGTDYGYTF
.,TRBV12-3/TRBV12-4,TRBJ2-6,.,TGTGCCAGCCTCGGGGCTGGGGCCAACGTCCTGACTTTC,CASLGAGANVLTF
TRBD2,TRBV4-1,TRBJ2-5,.,TGCGCCAGCAGCCTCGGACTAGTAGAGACCCAGTACTTC,CASSLGLVETQYF
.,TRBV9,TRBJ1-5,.,TGTGCCAGCACCCCATGTCCTAGCAATCAGCCCCAGCATTTT,CASTPCPSNQPQHF
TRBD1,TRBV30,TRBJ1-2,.,TGTGCCTGGAGGACAGGGGGATATGGCTACACCTTC,CAWRTGGYGYTF
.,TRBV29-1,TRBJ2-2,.,TGCAGCGTTGGACATGACACCGGGGAGCTGTTTTTT,CSVGHDTGELFF
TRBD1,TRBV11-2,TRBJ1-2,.,TGTGCCAGCAGCTTAGTTTCGGGACAGGGGAAGGAAGGCTACACCTTC,CASSLVSGQGKEGYTF
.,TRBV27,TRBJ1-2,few,TGTGCCAGCAGTTTATCGGGACGGACAGTGAACACCTATTTC,CASSLSGRTVNTYF
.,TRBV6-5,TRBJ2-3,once,TGTGCCAGCACCCCACAGGGTTATACGCAGTATTTT,CASTPQGYTQYF
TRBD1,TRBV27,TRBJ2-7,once,TGTGCCAGCAGTGTAGAAAGACAGGGCGGCTCCTACGAGCAGTACTTC,CASSVERQGGSYEQYF
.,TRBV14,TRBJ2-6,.,TGTGCCAGCAGCCAAGATGTCCGCGGGCCGCACTCTGGGGCCAACGTCCTGACTTTC,CASSQDVRGPHSGANVLTF
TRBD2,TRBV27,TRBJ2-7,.,TGTGCCAGCAGTGTAACTAGCGGGAGGTTCCTCTACGAGCAGTACTTC,CASSVTSGRFLYEQYF
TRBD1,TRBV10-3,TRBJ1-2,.,TGTGCCACCTCCGGGACAGGAGATTCCATTAACTATGGCTACACCTTC,CATSGTGDSINYGYTF
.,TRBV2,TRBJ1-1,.,TGTGCCAGCGGTCGGGAGTCGGGGAACACTGAAGCTTTCTTT,CASGRESGNTEAFF
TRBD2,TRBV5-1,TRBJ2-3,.,TGCGCCAGCAGCTTGGAGGGGACTAGCGTCTGGTACACAGATACGCAGTATTTT,CASSLEGTSVWYTDTQYF
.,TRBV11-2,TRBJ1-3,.,TGTGCCAGCAGCTTAAGCCCCGGGAGAAACACCATATATTTT,CASSLSPGRNTIYF
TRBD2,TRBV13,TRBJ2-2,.,TGTGCCAGCAGCTACACTAGCGGATTCACCGGGGAGCTGTTTTTT,CASSYTSGFTGELFF
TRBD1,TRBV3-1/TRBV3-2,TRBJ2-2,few,TGTGCCAGCAGCCATCAACAGGGGGCGGGGAACACCGGGGAGCTGTTTTTT,CASSHQQGAGNTGELFF
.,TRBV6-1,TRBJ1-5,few,TGTGCCAGCAGTGAAACAGACCATCAGCCCCAGCATTTT,CASSETDHQPQHF
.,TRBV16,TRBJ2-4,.,TGTGCCAGCAGCCAATCCCAGCAGGGAACGGCCAAAAACATTCAGTACTTC,CASSQSQQGTAKNIQYF
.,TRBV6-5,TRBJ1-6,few,TGTGCCAGCAGTTACGGGGCAGGGGCGAATTCACCCCTCCACTTT,CASSYGAGANSPLHF
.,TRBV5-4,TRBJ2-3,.,TGTGCCAGCAGCTCCCCCCAGAAAGATACGCAGTATTTT,CASSSPQKDTQYF
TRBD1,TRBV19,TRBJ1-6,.,TGTGCCACCCGGGACAGCTTTAATTCACCCCTCCACTTT,CATRDSFNSPLHF
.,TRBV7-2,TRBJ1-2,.,TGTGCCAGCAGCTTAGGGTTCGGTGGCTACACCTTC,CASSLGFGGYTF
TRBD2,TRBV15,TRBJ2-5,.,TGTGCCACCAGCCGGGGGGCGGGAGGAGAGACCCAGTACTTC,CATSRGAGGETQYF
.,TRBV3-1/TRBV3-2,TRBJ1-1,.,TGTGCCAGCAGCCAAGATTCTTGGGGGGATGTGGAAGCTTTCTTT,CASSQDSWGDVEAFF
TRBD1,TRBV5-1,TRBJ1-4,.,TGCGCCAGCAGCTTCGACAGGGGAACTAATGAAAAACTGTTTTTT,CASSFDRGTNEKLFF
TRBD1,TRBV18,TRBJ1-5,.,TGTGCCAGCTCACAACTACAGGGGGTTGCGAATCAGCCCCAGCATTTT,CASSQLQGVANQPQHF
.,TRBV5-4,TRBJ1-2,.,TGTGCCAGCAGCTTGGGGGGCAGAAACAACTATGGCTACACCTTC,CASSLGGRNNYGYTF